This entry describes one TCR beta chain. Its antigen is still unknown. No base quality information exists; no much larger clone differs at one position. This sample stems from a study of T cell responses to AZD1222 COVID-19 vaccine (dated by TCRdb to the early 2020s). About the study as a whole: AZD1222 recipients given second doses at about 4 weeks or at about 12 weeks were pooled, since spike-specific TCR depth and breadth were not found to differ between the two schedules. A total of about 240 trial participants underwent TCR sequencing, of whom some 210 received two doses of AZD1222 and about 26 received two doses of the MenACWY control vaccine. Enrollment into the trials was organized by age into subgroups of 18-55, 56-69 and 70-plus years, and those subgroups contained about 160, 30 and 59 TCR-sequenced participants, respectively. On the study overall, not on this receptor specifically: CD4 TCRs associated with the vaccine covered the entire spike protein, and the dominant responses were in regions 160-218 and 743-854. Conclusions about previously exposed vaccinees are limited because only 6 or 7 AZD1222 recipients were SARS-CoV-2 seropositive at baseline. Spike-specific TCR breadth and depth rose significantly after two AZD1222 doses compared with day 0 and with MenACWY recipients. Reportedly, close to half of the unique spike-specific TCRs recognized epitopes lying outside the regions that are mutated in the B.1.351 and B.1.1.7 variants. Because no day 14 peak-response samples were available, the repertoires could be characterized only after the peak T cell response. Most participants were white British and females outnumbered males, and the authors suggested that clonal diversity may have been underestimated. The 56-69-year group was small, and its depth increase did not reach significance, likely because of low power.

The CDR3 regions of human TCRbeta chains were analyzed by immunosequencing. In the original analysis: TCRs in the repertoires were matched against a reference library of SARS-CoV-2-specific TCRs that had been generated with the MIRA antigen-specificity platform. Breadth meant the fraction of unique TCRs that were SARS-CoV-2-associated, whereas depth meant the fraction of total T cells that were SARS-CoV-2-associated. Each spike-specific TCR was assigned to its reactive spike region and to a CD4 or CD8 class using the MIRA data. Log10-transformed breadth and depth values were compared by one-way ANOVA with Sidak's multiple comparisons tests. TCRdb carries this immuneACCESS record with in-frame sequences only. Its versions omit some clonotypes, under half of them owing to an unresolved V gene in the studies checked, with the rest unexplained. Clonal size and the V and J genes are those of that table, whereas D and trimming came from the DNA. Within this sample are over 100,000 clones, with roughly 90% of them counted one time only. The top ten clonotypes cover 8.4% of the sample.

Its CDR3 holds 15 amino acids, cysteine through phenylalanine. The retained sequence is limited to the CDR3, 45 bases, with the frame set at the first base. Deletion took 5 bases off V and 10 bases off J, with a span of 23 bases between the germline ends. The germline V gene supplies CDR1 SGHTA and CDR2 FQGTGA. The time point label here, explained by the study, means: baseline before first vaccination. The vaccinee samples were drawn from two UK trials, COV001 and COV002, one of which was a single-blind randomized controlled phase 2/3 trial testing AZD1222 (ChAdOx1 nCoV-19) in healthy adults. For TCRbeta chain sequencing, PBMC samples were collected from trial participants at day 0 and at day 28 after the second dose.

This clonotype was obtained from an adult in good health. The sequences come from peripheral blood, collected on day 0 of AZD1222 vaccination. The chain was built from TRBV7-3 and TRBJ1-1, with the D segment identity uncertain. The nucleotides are TGTGCCAGCAGCCCCAATACGGGTATCTCTCCGGGAGCTTTCTTT. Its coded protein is CASSPNTGISPGAFF. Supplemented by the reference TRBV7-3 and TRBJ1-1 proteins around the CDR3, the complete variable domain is GAGVSQTPSNKVTEKGKYVELRCDPISGHTALYWYRQSLGQGPEFLIYFQGTGAADDSGLPNDRFFAVRPEGSVSTLKIQRTERGDSAVYLCASSPNTGISPGAFFGQGTRLTVV.